This T cell receptor beta chain derives from a study of shared clonotypes between healthy human individuals. At the level of the study: The composition of the donors was a couple of women and a few men aged 18 to 49.

The germline V gene encodes CDR1 SEHNR and CDR2 FQNEAQ (reference sequence). This CDR3 comprises 15 residues. V gave up 5 bases and J gave up 6 bases; unmatched junction bases: 12. Data came from immunoSEQ multiplex PCR; TCRdb stores just in-frame clones and leaves some out. The table lists 2,500,000 or so clones, roughly 92% of them singletons. The chain carries TRBV7-9 and TRBJ1-2, with TRBD1 matching 7 bases. This receptor was obtained from a man between 18 and 35 years old in good health. Source material: naive CD4+ T cells sorted from blood. Subset indicated: CD45RA+ positively selected. The DNA for the CDR3 is TGTGCCAGCAGCCCCGCCCCGACAGGGAGGAATGGCTACACCTTC. Amino acids: CASSPAPTGRNGYTF.